These 10 T cell receptor beta chains were all obtained from the same sample, sequenced in a study of T cell responses to AZD1222 COVID-19 vaccine. Sequencing was performed with immunoSEQ multiplex PCR; in TCRdb, only in-frame clones are kept and a portion is missing. The sample lists around 130,000 clones, about 93% seen once, with 4% to 4.5% in the top ten. The material sequenced was peripheral blood, taken 28 days after the second dose of the MenACWY control vaccine. The receptors come from an adult who received the MenACWY meningococcal vaccine as a control.

This sequence joins TRBV2 and TRBJ1-1; D is unresolved. Germline V lookup: CDR1 SNHLY, CDR2 FYNNEI. This CDR3 spans 13 amino acids. Trimming cost V 7 bases and J 0 bases, with 9 bases left between them. The CDR3 sequence: CASMVVMNTEAFF. The DNA of the CDR3 is TGTGCCAGCATGGTGGTTATGAACACTGAAGCTTTCTTT. Using reference TRBV2 and TRBJ1-1 for the parts outside the CDR3, the full variable domain is EPEVTQTPSHQVTQMGQEVILRCVPISNHLYFYWYRQILGQKVEFLVSFYNNEISEKSEIFDDQFSVERPDGSNFTLKIRSTKLEDSAMYFCASMVVMNTEAFFGQGTRLTVV.

The genes are TRBV3-1 (or the pseudogene TRBV3-2) and TRBJ2-7; perhaps TRBD1 as D (5 bases). Germline CDR1 and CDR2: LGHDT and YNNKEL (reference sequence). V lost 4 bases, J lost 0 bases, and 13 bases lay in between. This CDR3 comprises 15 residues. The CDR3 DNA reads TGTGCCAGCAGCCTAAGTCAGGGCCGCTCCTACGAGCAGTACTTC. Translating it yields CASSLSQGRSYEQYF.

The chain is built from TRBV3-1 (or the pseudogene TRBV3-2) and TRBJ1-2, with D hard to call. This CDR3 is 12 amino acids long. Trimming left V 2 bases short and J 4 bases short, with 5 bases between. Germline-derived CDR1 and CDR2 are LGHDT and YNNKEL (reference sequence). The CDR3 reads CASSQRIYGYTF. In DNA form, the CDR3 reads TGTGCCAGCAGCCAAAGGATCTATGGCTACACCTTC.

The chain is built from TRBV4-2 and TRBJ2-7, with D perhaps being TRBD1 or TRBD2 (6 bases each). V gave up 0 bases and J gave up 2 bases, with 11 bases separating them. There are 15 residues in the CDR3. The germline V gene has CDR1 LGHNA and CDR2 YNFKEQ. CDR3 DNA: TGTGCCAGCAGCCAAGATAAGGGGGGAACCTACGAGCAGTACTTC. It translates to CASSQDKGGTYEQYF.

The V and J genes are TRBV7-9 and TRBJ2-5, with 9 bases aligning to TRBD1. The V gene end was trimmed by 6 bases and the J gene end by 4 bases; junction bases not matched to a gene: 3. CDR3 length: 13 amino acids. Germline V lookup: CDR1 SEHNR, CDR2 FQNEAQ (reference sequence). CDR3 nucleotide sequence: TGTGCCAGCAGAGGACAGGGGACAGAGACCCAGTACTTC. Its translation is CASRGQGTETQYF.

This chain links TRBV7-6 with TRBJ2-1; 9 bases are a match to TRBD1. CDR3 length: 14 amino acids. V trimming: 5 bases; J trimming: 5 bases; junction bases outside the gene matches: 4. The germline gives CDR1 SGHVS, CDR2 FNYEAQ. DNA of the CDR3: TGTGCCAGCAGCCAGCGGACAGGGGACAATGAGCAGTTCTTC. This translates into CASSQRTGDNEQFF.

V and J are TRBV6-5 and TRBJ1-5; 8 bases fit TRBD1. Germline CDR1 is MNHEY and CDR2 is SVGAGI. This CDR3 comprises 15 residues. After removal of 6 bases from V and 1 base from J, the junction contained 5 bases not matched to a gene. In DNA form, the CDR3 reads TGTGCCAGCAGGTCCGGGACAGGAAGCAATCAGCCCCAGCATTTT. This encodes CASRSGTGSNQPQHF.

This chain links TRBV7-8 with TRBJ1-1; TRBD1 aligns across 9 bases. The CDR3 contains 17 residues. Germline values: CDR1 SGHVS, CDR2 FQNEAQ. Trimming removed 2 bases from V and 7 bases from J; junction bases left unmatched: 14. The chain's CDR3 is CASSLTPGQGFFIEAFF. As DNA, the CDR3 is TGTGCCAGCAGCTTAACCCCCGGACAGGGGTTTTTTATTGAAGCTTTCTTT.

The chain combines TRBV19 with TRBJ1-5, with D maybe TRBD1 (6 bases). In germline, CDR1 is LNHDA, CDR2 SQIVND (reference sequence). The V gene lost 5 bases and the J gene lost 5 bases, with 10 bases spanning the gap. The CDR3 is made up of 13 amino acids. Here the CDR3 DNA reads TGTGCCAGTAGTCTCCGGACAGATCAGCCCCAGCATTTT. Translation: CASSLRTDQPQHF.

This chain joins TRBV18 and TRBJ2-1, with 12 nucleotides matching TRBD2. This CDR3 is 17 amino acids long. CDR1 is KGHSH and CDR2 is LQKENI in the germline V gene. After removal of 6 bases from V and 2 bases from J, the junction contained 8 bases not matched to a gene. The CDR3 bases are TGTGCCAGCTCCCCTAGCGGGGGGGCCCTGGCCTACAATGAGCAGTTCTTC. Translated: CASSPSGGALAYNEQFF.